This record covers a single T cell receptor (beta chain). Antigen unknown. This specimen comes from a study of CD8+ T cells in alopecia areata. Study-level points and caveats: Clonality in lesional scalp, especially alopecia totalis/universalis, exceeded that of normal scalp.

Germline CDR1 reads SGHDT; CDR2 reads YYEEEE. V was pared by 0 bases and J by 4 bases, with 0 bases of the junction left unmatched. This CDR3 contains 13 residues. The authors extracted RNA and reverse transcribed it into cDNA as the sequencing template. Method: immunoSEQ multiplex PCR; TCRdb's copy keeps in-frame clones and lacks some. The table has under 130,000 clones, 55% seen once. The rearrangement uses TRBV5-6 and TRBJ2-5; TRBD1 agrees at 7 bases. What was sequenced was CD4+ T cells sorted from blood. The TCR comes from a human donor in good health. The CDR3 coding sequence is TGTGCCAGCAGCTTGGACAGGGGAGAGACCCAGTACTTC. Protein sequence: CASSLDRGETQYF.